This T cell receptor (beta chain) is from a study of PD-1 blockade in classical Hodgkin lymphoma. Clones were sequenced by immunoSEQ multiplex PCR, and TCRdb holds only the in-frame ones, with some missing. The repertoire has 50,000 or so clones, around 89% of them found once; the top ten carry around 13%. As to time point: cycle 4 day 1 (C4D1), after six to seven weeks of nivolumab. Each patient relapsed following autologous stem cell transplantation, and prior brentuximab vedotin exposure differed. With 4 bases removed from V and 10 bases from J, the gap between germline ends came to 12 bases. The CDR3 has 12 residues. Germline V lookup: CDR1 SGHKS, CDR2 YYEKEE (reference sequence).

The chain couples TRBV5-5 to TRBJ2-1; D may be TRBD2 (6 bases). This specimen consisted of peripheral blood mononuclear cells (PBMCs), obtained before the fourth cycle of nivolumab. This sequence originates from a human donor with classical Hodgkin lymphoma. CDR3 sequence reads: CASSPLGREQFF. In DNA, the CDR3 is TGTGCCAGCAGCCCGTTGGGGAGGGAGCAGTTCTTC.